Detailed here is one T cell receptor (beta chain). Its cognate antigen is unknown. A J-beta primer mix and a sample-barcoded 5' primer were used in a second PCR of about 7 to 12 cycles. TCRdb used MiXCR to reprocess the 5' RACE reads, holding one entry per CDR3 protein. The data contain approximately 800,000 distinct CDR3 sequences, roughly three fifths of them singletons. These data originate in a study of blood T cells in healthy people across ages. General study results and limits: CMV status of donors was not determined, possibly confounding expanded clonotype changes.

Caucasian individuals from Russia who were healthy and aged 6 to 90 acted as donors. This TCR was recovered from a man aged 40-50 years in good health. The sequenced material came from blood.

The CDR3 region is CASSPTRSNYGYTF. CDR3 nucleotide sequence: TGTGCCAGCAGCCCAACAAGATCTAACTATGGCTACACCTTC. The V gene is TRBV5-8, the J gene TRBJ1-2, with no clear D. Germline V gene sequence: CDR1 SGHTS, CDR2 YDEGEE. The CDR3 extends over 14 amino acids. Trimming removed 4 bases from V and 0 bases from J, with 10 bases in between.